Listed below are T cell receptor beta chains from one sample, sequenced in a study of T cells in Graves' hyperthyroidism and ophthalmopathy. Each CDR3 protein gets one entry after TCRdb re-called the multiplex PCR reads with MiXCR. The table lists approximately 98,000 distinct CDR3 sequences, roughly 39% of them singletons. The sample taken for sequencing was peripheral blood or thyroid tissue (not recorded which). The receptors derive from a woman in her twenties or thirties with Graves' hyperthyroidism. Both conserved end residues are part of each CDR3. Each record gives: CDR3 length, V gene, J gene, CDR3 protein.

14	TRBV27	TRBJ2-5	CASSLSGGGETQYF
12	TRBV5-5	TRBJ2-5	CASRSLGGTQYF
13	TRBV11-2	TRBJ1-1	CASKLWGRTEAFF
12	TRBV28	TRBJ1-2	CASSSPRYGYTF
17	TRBV6-1	TRBJ1-3	CASSSQGGPFSGNTIYF
23	TRBV5-4	TRBJ1-5	CDSSFYICSASSAELHSNQPQHF
15	TRBV2	TRBJ1-6	CASSDGQEGNSPLHF
14	TRBV29-1	TRBJ1-2	CSVPALTGDGGYTF
13	TRBV27	TRBJ2-7	CASSYGGGYEQYF
14	TRBV10-3	TRBJ1-5	CAISRDREDQPQHF
13	TRBV7-2	TRBJ2-7	CASSGGMGTGEYF
16	TRBV7-9	TRBJ2-2	CAMNSGRASGTGELFF
16	TRBV7-3	TRBJ2-5	CASSPGTGYTGETQYF
14	TRBV6-5	TRBJ1-6	CASSSTGSNSPLHF
16	TRBV11-2	TRBJ1-2	CTSSFSPHTENYGYTF
17	TRBV19	TRBJ2-7	CASSIGLAATLTGEQYF
14	TRBV5-1	TRBJ1-2	CASSLEGQGYGYTF
16	TRBV2	TRBJ1-2	CASSFWGTGMGYGYTF
14	TRBV5-1	TRBJ1-1	CASSLTVTGTEAFF
15	TRBV10-3	TRBJ1-6	CAISERTDLNSPLHF
15	TRBV7-9	TRBJ1-2	CASSSPGTTNYGYTF
13	TRBV28	TRBJ1-2	CASSFPQGHGYTF
15	TRBV2	TRBJ2-3	CASSSGPSKTDTQYF
14	TRBV7-8	TRBJ2-5	CASSFRTGIETQYF
17	TRBV10-2	TRBJ2-5	CASTTGQLTGGGETQYF
15	TRBV28	TRBJ1-5	CASISRTDSNQPQHF
17	TRBV10-3	TRBJ1-6	CAWGRLKQGVGDSPLHF
13	TRBV15	TRBJ2-1	CATSRGLAGEQFF
15	TRBV2	TRBJ2-5	CASSPRTGPGETQYF